These 24 T cell receptor beta chains came from one sample sequenced in a study of blood T cell repertoires in COVID-19. The method was immunoSEQ multiplex PCR; TCRdb's version includes in-frame clones alone and lacks a portion of them. Of roughly 120,000 clones in the sample, 88% were seen once. Material for sequencing was peripheral blood. These receptors all come from a woman in her 70s who had recovered from COVID-19.

The J gene is TRBJ1-4, the V gene TRBV20-1, with 8 bases identical to TRBD1. V gave up 3 bases and J gave up 0 bases; unmatched junction bases: 12. Germline V gives CDR1 DFQATT, CDR2 SNEGSKA (reference sequence). CDR3 length equals 18 residues. CDR3 coding DNA: TGCAGTGCTAGTGTCCTTGGACAGGGTGAATCAACTAATGAAAAACTGTTTTTT. As protein: CSASVLGQGESTNEKLFF.

The chain carries TRBV5-6 and TRBJ2-1; the D gene is possibly TRBD1 (5 bases). The CDR3 is made up of 17 amino acids. Trimming cost V 4 bases and J 3 bases, with 20 bases left between them. Germline CDR1 and CDR2: SGHDT and YYEEEE. The CDR3 loop reads CASSPLGAQSLYNEQFF. CDR3 coding DNA: TGTGCCAGCAGCCCCCTAGGGGCACAGAGCCTCTACAATGAGCAGTTCTTC.

Comments on this clone: The sample carries other DNA sequences with the same CDR3. This rearrangement joins TRBV29-1 to TRBJ2-3, with 8 bases aligning to TRBD2. Germline V CDR1 and CDR2: SQVTM, ANQGSEA. V was pared by 6 bases and J by 1 base, with 0 bases of the junction left unmatched. The CDR3 spans 12 residues. The CDR3 region is CSVTSGTDTQYF. CDR3 nucleotides: TGCAGCGTGACTAGCGGCACAGATACGCAGTATTTT.

This clone occurred once. The rearrangement links TRBV7-2 to TRBJ1-1; 7 bases line up with TRBD1. Losses at the gene ends were 5 bases for V and 2 bases for J; bases not matched to a gene: 8. CDR1 is SGHTA, CDR2 FQGNSA, per germline. The CDR3 is 15 amino acids. The CDR3 DNA reads as TGTGCCAGCAGCCCCCAGGGGGGCCTCAACACTGAAGCTTTCTTT. It specifies CASSPQGGLNTEAFF.

V usage is TRBV18 and J usage is TRBJ2-2; 8 bases line up with TRBD2. In germline, CDR1 is KGHSH, CDR2 LQKENI. Trimming cost V 2 bases and J 1 base; bases outside gene matches: 3. This CDR3 has 16 residues. DNA for the CDR3: TGTGCCAGCTCACCAGCGGGACTAGGGAACACCGGGGAGCTGTTTTTT. Its translation: CASSPAGLGNTGELFF.

This chain links TRBV7-2 with TRBJ2-7; possibly TRBD2 for D (6 bases). Germline V CDR1 and CDR2: SGHTA, FQGNSA. With 4 bases removed from V and 0 bases from J, the gap between germline ends came to 13 bases. The CDR3 loop spans 15 amino acids. CDR3 protein: CASSYLAVSSYEQYF. CDR3 DNA: TGTGCCAGCAGCTACTTAGCGGTGAGCTCCTACGAGCAGTACTTC.

V usage is TRBV18 and J usage is TRBJ2-7; 9 nucleotides line up with TRBD2. In germline, CDR1 is KGHSH, CDR2 LQKENI. The CDR3 consists of 17 residues. Germline trimming cut 0 bases from V and 5 bases from J; bases unmatched to any gene: 11. For the CDR3, the DNA is TGTGCCAGCTCACCACCGGAATCTAGCGGGAATCGGGACGAGCAGTACTTC. Residues: CASSPPESSGNRDEQYF.

This clone was detected only once. The chain has TRBV24-1 and TRBJ2-2; D might be TRBD1 (6 bases). V lost 3 bases to trimming and J lost 4 bases, with 17 bases between them. The CDR3 length is 17 residues. Germline values: CDR1 KGHDR, CDR2 SFDVKD. The CDR3 coding sequence is TGTGCCACCAGTGATACGACAGGAAGAGGGAGCACCGGGGAGCTGTTTTTT. Protein product: CATSDTTGRGSTGELFF.

The chain uses TRBV29-1 and TRBJ2-2, with 8 nucleotides matching TRBD1. CDR3 length: 14 amino acids. Trimming cost V 6 bases and J 1 base; bases outside gene matches: 4. Per the germline V gene, CDR1 is SQVTM and CDR2 is ANQGSEA. The DNA for the CDR3 is TGCAGCGTGGTGGGGACAGGGAACACCGGGGAGCTGTTTTTT. Protein sequence: CSVVGTGNTGELFF.

J is TRBJ1-2 and V is TRBV4-3; 7 bases map to TRBD1. J lost 5 bases, V lost 0 bases, and 6 bases had no gene match. The CDR3 runs 15 residues. Germline V gene lookup returns CDR1 LGHNA and CDR2 YSLEER. This CDR3 is CASSQDKGAGYGYTF. In nucleotides, the CDR3 is TGCGCCAGCAGCCAAGATAAGGGGGCGGGATATGGCTACACCTTC.

This clone showed up just once. The chain uses TRBV5-1 and TRBJ1-4; D is perhaps TRBD1 (5 bases). CDR3 length: 14 amino acids. V dropped 0 bases and J dropped 7 bases, with 10 bases sitting between them. Germline assignment: CDR1 SGHRS and CDR2 YFSETQ. CDR3 sequence: CASSLVGEIEKLFF. CDR3 sequence (DNA): TGCGCCAGCAGCTTGGTAGGGGAAATTGAAAAACTGTTTTTT.

This chain connects TRBV28 to TRBJ1-5; 11 bases line up with TRBD1. The CDR3 is made up of 16 amino acids. Germline trimming cut 8 bases from V and 5 bases from J; bases unmatched to any gene: 11. From germline, CDR1 is MDHEN and CDR2 SYDVKM. The CDR3 coding sequence is TGTGCCAGCGCCGGGACAGGGGGATGGAAGGATCAGCCCCAGCATTTT. Its translation: CASAGTGGWKDQPQHF.

The V call is TRBV5-8, the J call TRBJ1-6, with TRBD1 as a possible D gene (6 bases). V was trimmed by 1 base and J by 9 bases, leaving 11 bases between them. The CDR3 extends over 14 amino acids. Germline V lookup: CDR1 SGHTS, CDR2 YDEGEE. The CDR3 region has the DNA TGTGCCAGCAGCTTGTTACAGGGCGGTTCACCCCTCCACTTT. This sequence encodes CASSLLQGGSPLHF.

This chain uses TRBV10-3 with TRBJ2-7, with D possibly being TRBD1 (7 bases). The germline CDR1 and CDR2 sequences are ENHRY and SYGVKD. There are 13 residues in the CDR3. V lost 6 bases, J lost 4 bases, and 13 bases lay in between. CDR3: CAIRAGGNYEQYF. For the CDR3, the DNA is TGTGCCATCAGGGCAGGGGGGAATTACGAGCAGTACTTC.

This clone occurred once. V and J are TRBV5-1 and TRBJ1-1, with a tentative D call TRBD1 (6 bases). V lost 7 bases, J lost 4 bases, and 20 bases lay in between. The CDR3 is 15 residues long. Germline V gene sequence: CDR1 SGHRS, CDR2 YFSETQ. The CDR3 reads CASGGEHPGGTEAFF. The CDR3 DNA is TGCGCCAGCGGGGGCGAACACCCTGGCGGCACTGAAGCTTTCTTT. The variable domain in full, completed from reference TRBV5-1 and TRBJ1-1, reads KAGVTQTPRYLIKTRGQQVTLSCSPISGHRSVSWYQQTPGQGLQFLFEYFSETQRNKGNFPGRFSGRQFSNSRSEMNVSTLELGDSALYLCASGGEHPGGTEAFFGQGTRLTVV.

V gene TRBV10-3 combines with J gene TRBJ2-1; 14 positions match TRBD2. Germline V lookup: CDR1 ENHRY, CDR2 SYGVKD. Trimming removed 6 bases from V and 5 bases from J; junction bases left unmatched: 3. The CDR3 runs to 15 residues. CDR3 sequence: CAIRGTSGGHNEQFF. In DNA form, the CDR3 reads TGTGCCATCAGGGGGACTAGCGGGGGACACAATGAGCAGTTCTTC.

The chain links TRBV7-2 to TRBJ1-6; D call uncertain. Per the germline V gene, CDR1 is SGHTA and CDR2 is FQGNSA. Deletions cut 2 bases from V and 9 bases from J, with 14 bases between. This CDR3 has 15 amino acids. Here the CDR3 DNA reads TGTGCCAGCAGCTTATTCCCGGTCACGGGTTCACCCCTCCACTTT. Translated, it gives CASSLFPVTGSPLHF. Combining the CDR3 with reference TRBV7-2 and TRBJ1-6 gives the whole variable domain GAGVSQSPSNKVTEKGKDVELRCDPISGHTALYWYRQSLGQGLEFLIYFQGNSAPDKSGLPSDRFSAERTGGSVSTLTIQRTQQEDSAVYLCASSLFPVTGSPLHFGNGTRLTVT.

V is TRBV5-4 and J is TRBJ2-3; 9 bases agree with TRBD1. The CDR3 extends over 15 amino acids. Germline V CDR1 and CDR2: SGHNT, YYREEE (reference sequence). Losses at the gene ends were 0 bases for V and 1 base for J; bases not matched to a gene: 0. The CDR3 region has the DNA TGTGCCAGCAGCTTGGGGACAGGGGGCACAGATACGCAGTATTTT. Protein sequence: CASSLGTGGTDTQYF.

The DNA of the CDR3 is TGTGCCAGCAGCTTGGGACTCCGACTAGCGGGATGCTGCACAGATACGCAGTATTTT. Translating it yields CASSLGLRLAGCCTDTQYF. The rearrangement uses TRBV7-7 and TRBJ2-3; 11 positions match TRBD2. The CDR3 runs to 19 residues. V shed 3 bases, J shed 1 base, and the junction held 12 bases outside the gene matches. Looked up from germline, CDR1 is SSHAT and CDR2 is FNYEAQ (reference sequence).

This chain connects TRBV6-2 or TRBV6-3 to TRBJ1-3, with D unresolved. Trimming stripped 4 bases from V and 0 bases from J, with 7 bases between. The CDR3 is made up of 14 amino acids. Germline V gene data show CDR1 as MNHEY and CDR2 as SVGEGT. In DNA form, the CDR3 reads TGTGCCAGCAGTTTTGGCCGCTCTGGAAACACCATATATTTT. This gives the protein CASSFGRSGNTIYF.

V gene TRBV5-4 combines with J gene TRBJ2-5; TRBD1 aligns across 8 bases. In germline, CDR1 is SGHNT, CDR2 YYREEE (reference sequence). Trimming took 4 bases from V and 2 from J; bases not matched to a gene: 4. The CDR3 is 14 residues long. The CDR3 DNA is TGTGCCAGCAGCGGGGGACAGGCGCAAGAGACCCAGTACTTC. This gives the protein CASSGGQAQETQYF.

The rearrangement joins TRBV10-3 to TRBJ2-3; 9 nucleotides agree with TRBD2. Germline lookup yields CDR1 ENHRY and CDR2 SYGVKD. The ends lost 1 base at V and 9 bases at J; junction bases unmatched: 8. The CDR3 is 15 residues long. The CDR3 loop is CAISELGLAQITQYF. The CDR3 DNA follows: TGTGCCATCAGTGAGTTGGGACTAGCCCAGATAACGCAGTATTTT.

The rearrangement links TRBV27 to TRBJ1-2, with 7 bases lining up with TRBD1. Germline-derived CDR1 and CDR2 are MNHEY and SMNVEV (reference sequence). V lost 4 bases, J lost 4 bases, and 18 bases stayed unmatched. This CDR3 has 18 residues. CDR3 protein: CASSSLLTSGTDSYGYTF. The CDR3 region has the DNA TGTGCCAGCAGTTCACTGTTAACTTCCGGGACAGACAGCTATGGCTACACCTTC.

The chain has TRBV24-1 and TRBJ2-2; D gene unclear. Germline CDR1 is KGHDR and CDR2 is SFDVKD. V lost 12 bases to trimming and J lost 1 base, with 11 bases between them. The CDR3 has 13 amino acids. The CDR3 loop reads CAPSRGNTGELFF. CDR3 nucleotide sequence: TGTGCCCCAAGCAGAGGGAACACCGGGGAGCTGTTTTTT.